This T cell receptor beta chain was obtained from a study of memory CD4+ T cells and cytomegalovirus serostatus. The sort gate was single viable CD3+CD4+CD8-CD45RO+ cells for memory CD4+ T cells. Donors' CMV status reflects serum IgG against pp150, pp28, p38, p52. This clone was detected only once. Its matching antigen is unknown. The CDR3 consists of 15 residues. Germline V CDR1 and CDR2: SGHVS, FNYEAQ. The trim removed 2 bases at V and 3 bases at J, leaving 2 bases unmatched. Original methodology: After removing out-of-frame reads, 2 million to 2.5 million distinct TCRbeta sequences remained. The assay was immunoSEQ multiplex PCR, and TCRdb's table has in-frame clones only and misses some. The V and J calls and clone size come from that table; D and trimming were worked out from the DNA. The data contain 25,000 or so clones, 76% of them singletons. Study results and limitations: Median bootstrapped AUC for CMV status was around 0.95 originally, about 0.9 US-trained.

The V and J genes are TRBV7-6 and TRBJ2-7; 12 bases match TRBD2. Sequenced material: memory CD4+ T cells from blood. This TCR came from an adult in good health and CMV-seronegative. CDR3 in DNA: TGTGCCAGCAGCTTACGGACTAGCGGGAACTACGAGCAGTACTTC. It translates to CASSLRTSGNYEQYF.